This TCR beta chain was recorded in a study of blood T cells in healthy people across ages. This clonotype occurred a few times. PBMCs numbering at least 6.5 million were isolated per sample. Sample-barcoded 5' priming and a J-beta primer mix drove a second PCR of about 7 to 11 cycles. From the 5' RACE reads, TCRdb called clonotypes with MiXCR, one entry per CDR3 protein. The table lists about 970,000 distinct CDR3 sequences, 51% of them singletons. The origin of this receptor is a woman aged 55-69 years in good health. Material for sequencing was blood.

The CDR3 DNA follows: TGTGCCATCAGTGAGTTCGCAGCCATAGCCAAAAACATTCAGTACTTC. Its translation is CAISEFAAIAKNIQYF. J is TRBJ2-4 and V is TRBV10-3; no clear D. The CDR3 spans 16 residues. The V and J ends lost 1 base and 0 bases respectively, with 10 bases between them. Germline V CDR1 and CDR2: ENHRY, SYGVKD.